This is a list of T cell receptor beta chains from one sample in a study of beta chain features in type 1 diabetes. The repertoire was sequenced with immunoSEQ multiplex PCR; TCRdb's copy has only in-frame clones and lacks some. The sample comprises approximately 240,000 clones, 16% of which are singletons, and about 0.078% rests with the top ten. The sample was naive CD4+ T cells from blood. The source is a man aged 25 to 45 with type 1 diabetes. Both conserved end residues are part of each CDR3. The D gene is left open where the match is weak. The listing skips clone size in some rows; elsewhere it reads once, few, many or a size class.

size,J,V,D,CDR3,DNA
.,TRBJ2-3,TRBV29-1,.,CSVAADSSTDTQYF,TGCAGCGTTGCCGCTGATTCTAGCACAGATACGCAGTATTTT
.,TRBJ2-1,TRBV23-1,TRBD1,CASSQSFRDSYNEQFF,TGCGCCAGCAGTCAATCGTTTCGGGACAGCTACAATGAGCAGTTCTTC
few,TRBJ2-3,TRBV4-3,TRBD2,CASSQEAGAYTDTQYF,TGCGCCAGCAGCCAAGAAGCGGGAGCCTACACAGATACGCAGTATTTT
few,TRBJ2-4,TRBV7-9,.,CASSSPLGGNIQYF,TGTGCCAGCAGCTCGCCACTGGGGGGAAACATTCAGTACTTC
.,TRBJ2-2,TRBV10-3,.,CAISVGEVRTGELFF,TGTGCCATCAGTGTAGGGGAAGTGAGGACCGGGGAGCTGTTTTTT
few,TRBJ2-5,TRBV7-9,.,CASSLGVNEGETQYF,TGTGCCAGCAGCTTAGGAGTTAATGAAGGAGAGACCCAGTACTTC
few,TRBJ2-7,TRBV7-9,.,CASSSDSNEQYF,TGTGCCAGCAGCTCGGACAGTAACGAGCAGTACTTC
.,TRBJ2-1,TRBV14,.,CASSLQGVQFF,TGTGCCAGCAGCTTACAGGGTGTGCAGTTCTTC
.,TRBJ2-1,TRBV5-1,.,CASSEQPEPEYNEQFF,TGCGCCAGCAGCGAGCAACCCGAACCGGAATACAATGAGCAGTTCTTC
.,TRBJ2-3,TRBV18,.,CASSPNTVGTDTQYF,TGTGCCAGCTCACCGAATACAGTGGGCACAGATACGCAGTATTTT
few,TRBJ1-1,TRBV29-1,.,CSVEALNTEAFF,TGCAGCGTAGAGGCACTGAACACTGAAGCTTTCTTT
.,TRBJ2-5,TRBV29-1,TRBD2,CSVEGGRDGETQYF,TGCAGCGTTGAAGGCGGGAGGGACGGAGAGACCCAGTACTTC
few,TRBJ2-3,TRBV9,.,CASSKIAESTDTQYF,TGTGCCAGCAGCAAAATAGCGGAAAGCACAGATACGCAGTATTTT
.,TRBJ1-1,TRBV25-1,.,CASSTRENTEAFF,TGTGCCAGCAGTACGCGGGAGAACACTGAAGCTTTCTTT
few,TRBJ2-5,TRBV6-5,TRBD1,CASSYQGQGTGTQYF,TGTGCCAGCAGTTACCAGGGACAGGGTACTGGGACCCAGTACTTC
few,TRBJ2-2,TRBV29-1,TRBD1,CSVGTDRGRTGELFF,TGCAGCGTTGGGACGGACAGGGGGCGTACCGGGGAGCTGTTTTTT
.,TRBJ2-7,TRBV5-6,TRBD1,CASSQTGEQYF,TGTGCCAGCAGCCAGACAGGGGAGCAGTACTTC